The 27 T cell receptor beta chains reported below all come from one sample, sequenced in a study of cytomegalovirus exposure and HLA in healthy donors. Generated by immunoSEQ multiplex PCR, the TCRdb table keeps only in-frame clones and is missing some. Of 100,000 to 150,000 clones in the sample, roughly 87% are singletons; the top ten hold 0.95% to 1.5%. The sample consisted of PBMCs. The receptor source for this set is a woman aged 18-29 years in good health and CMV-seronegative.

V is TRBV5-1 and J is TRBJ1-2; maybe TRBD1 (5 bases). CDR3 size: 14 residues. The germline V gene encodes CDR1 SGHRS and CDR2 YFSETQ. V was shortened by 0 bases and J by 4 bases, with 10 bases between the two germline ends. The CDR3 nucleotides are TGCGCCAGCAGCTTGGAGGGGCCCCTCTATGGCTACACCTTC. This gives the protein CASSLEGPLYGYTF. Complete variable domain (other parts from reference TRBV5-1 and TRBJ1-2): KAGVTQTPRYLIKTRGQQVTLSCSPISGHRSVSWYQQTPGQGLQFLFEYFSETQRNKGNFPGRFSGRQFSNSRSEMNVSTLELGDSALYLCASSLEGPLYGYTFGSGTRLTVV.

The rearrangement joins TRBV6-5 to TRBJ2-5, with TRBD2 matching over 7 bases. The CDR3 is 13 residues long. Trimming took 7 bases from V and 1 from J; bases not matched to a gene: 3. Germline lookup yields CDR1 MNHEY and CDR2 SVGAGI. CDR3 residues: CASNPGGQETQYF. Written as DNA, the CDR3 is TGTGCCAGCAATCCGGGGGGCCAAGAGACCCAGTACTTC.

The V gene is TRBV5-1, the J gene TRBJ1-4; D perhaps matches TRBD1 (6 bases). This CDR3 spans 14 amino acids. V shed 3 bases and J shed 2 bases, with 8 bases lying between them. Germline V gene data show CDR1 as SGHRS and CDR2 as YFSETQ. The CDR3 here is CASSSQGTNEKLFF. The CDR3, as DNA: TGCGCCAGCAGCTCACAGGGCACTAATGAAAAACTGTTTTTT.

This chain links TRBV7-9 with TRBJ2-2; 9 bases match TRBD1. Germline V gene data show CDR1 as SEHNR and CDR2 as FQNEAQ (reference sequence). There are 16 residues in the CDR3. J gave up 1 base and V 5 bases, and 5 bases lay outside the gene matches. In DNA form, the CDR3 reads TGTGCCAGCAGCCAGACAGGGGGGAAGAACACCGGGGAGCTGTTTTTT. This sequence encodes CASSQTGGKNTGELFF.

This clone has more than one count but fewer than ten. The rearrangement uses TRBV7-3 and TRBJ1-2; D perhaps matches TRBD1 (5 bases). This CDR3 comprises 14 residues. With 5 bases removed from V and 8 bases from J, the gap between germline ends came to 18 bases. The germline gives CDR1 SGHTA, CDR2 FQGTGA. The CDR3 nucleotides are TGTGCCAGCAGCAAGACAGATAGGGATCGAGGCTACACCTTC. It yields the protein CASSKTDRDRGYTF.

This clone appeared a single time. V and J are TRBV5-1 and TRBJ2-3; D is perhaps TRBD2 (6 bases). V shed 0 bases and J shed 10 bases, with 21 bases lying between them. Germline V lookup: CDR1 SGHRS, CDR2 YFSETQ. The CDR3 consists of 16 residues. CDR3 in amino acids: CASSLGTGTPRLAQYF. Written as DNA, the CDR3 is TGCGCCAGCAGCTTGGGGACCGGGACTCCCCGCCTGGCGCAGTATTTT. Complete variable domain (other parts from reference TRBV5-1 and TRBJ2-3): KAGVTQTPRYLIKTRGQQVTLSCSPISGHRSVSWYQQTPGQGLQFLFEYFSETQRNKGNFPGRFSGRQFSNSRSEMNVSTLELGDSALYLCASSLGTGTPRLAQYFGPGTRLTVL.

The V gene is TRBV12-2, the J gene TRBJ2-7; TRBD2 is taken as the D call from the table, unchecked against the DNA. TRBV12-2 is tagged as a pseudogene. The CDR3 extends over 20 amino acids. The CDR3 DNA reads TGTGCAAGTCGCTTAGACCCAGTCAGCGGGGGGACAAAACCTTCCTACGAGCAGTACTTC. Its translation is CASRLDPVSGGTKPSYEQYF.

This sequence joins TRBV25-1 and TRBJ1-1; D gene unclear. Per germline, CDR1 MGHDK and CDR2 SYGVNS. V was trimmed by 4 bases and J by 4 bases, leaving 4 bases between them. The CDR3 sequence is 11 residues long. This CDR3 is CASSVLTEAFF. The CDR3 nucleotides read TGTGCCAGCAGTGTACTCACTGAAGCTTTCTTT.

This sequence joins TRBV5-4 and TRBJ1-4, with D possibly being TRBD1 (5 bases). The CDR3 length is 19 residues. V gave up 6 bases and J gave up 0 bases, with 24 bases separating them. CDR1 is SGHNT and CDR2 is YYREEE in the germline V gene (reference sequence). The CDR3 coding sequence is TGTGCCAGCAACCGTGGGTGGAGGGGAAGGAGTGCAACTAATGAAAAACTGTTTTTT. It yields the protein CASNRGWRGRSATNEKLFF.

The V and J genes are TRBV29-1 and TRBJ1-3; 7 bases are shared with TRBD1. Trimming at V came to 5 bases and at J to 3 bases, leaving 4 bases not matched to a gene. The length of the CDR3 is 13 residues. Germline lookup yields CDR1 SQVTM and CDR2 ANQGSEA. The CDR3 is CSVSQGGGNTIYF. CDR3 sequence (DNA): TGCAGCGTTTCGCAGGGGGGTGGAAACACCATATATTTT.

CDR3 residues: CASSLALQGARVNTEAFF. The CDR3 DNA reads as TGTGCCAGCAGCTTAGCGCTGCAGGGGGCGAGAGTGAACACTGAAGCTTTCTTT. V usage is TRBV7-6 and J usage is TRBJ1-1, with 8 bases that match TRBD1. This CDR3 contains 18 residues. Germline CDR1 SGHVS, CDR2 FNYEAQ. Trimming cost V 0 bases and J 0 bases; bases outside gene matches: 9. Full variable domain (missing parts from reference TRBV7-6 and TRBJ1-1): GAGVSQSPRYKVTKRGQDVALRCDPISGHVSLYWYRQALGQGPEFLTYFNYEAQQDKSGLPNDRFSAERPEGSISTLTIQRTEQRDSAMYRCASSLALQGARVNTEAFFGQGTRLTVV.

This sequence joins TRBV4-1 and TRBJ2-7; weak D call: TRBD1 (7 bases). This CDR3 region has 15 residues. The V end lost 1 base, the J end lost 4 bases, and 14 bases lay between the germline ends. Germline CDR1 reads MGHRA; CDR2 reads YSYEKL. Here the CDR3 reads CASSQVATGRYEQYF. DNA for the CDR3: TGCGCCAGCAGCCAAGTCGCGACAGGGAGGTACGAGCAGTACTTC.

The chain recombines TRBV10-3 with TRBJ1-5, with D uncertain. Germline V gives CDR1 ENHRY, CDR2 SYGVKD. The germline V and J ends were trimmed by 2 bases and 3 bases, with 8 bases remaining between them. This CDR3 spans 14 amino acids. CDR3 in amino acids: CAISERQVNQPQHF. CDR3 nucleotides: TGTGCCATCAGTGAGCGGCAGGTCAATCAGCCCCAGCATTTT.

V usage is TRBV5-1 and J usage is TRBJ2-5; 7 nucleotides agree with TRBD1. V was pared by 4 bases and J by 1 base, with 7 bases of the junction left unmatched. CDR1 is SGHRS, CDR2 YFSETQ, per germline. CDR3 length: 15 amino acids. The CDR3 region is CASSTDRPLQETQYF. The CDR3 DNA follows: TGCGCCAGCAGCACGGACAGGCCGCTCCAAGAGACCCAGTACTTC.

The rearrangement uses TRBV6-1 and TRBJ1-1, with 7 positions matching TRBD1. Trimming cost V 4 bases and J 4 bases; bases outside gene matches: 6. CDR3 length: 14 amino acids. From germline, CDR1 is MNHNS and CDR2 SASEGT. The CDR3: CASSGQGGATEAFF. The CDR3 DNA follows: TGTGCCAGCAGTGGACAGGGTGGTGCCACTGAAGCTTTCTTT.

The chain uses TRBV27 and TRBJ2-5, with TRBD2 as a possible D gene (6 bases). V lost 4 bases, J lost 4 bases, and 22 bases lay in between. Germline V gene sequence: CDR1 MNHEY, CDR2 SMNVEV (reference sequence). The CDR3 has 17 amino acids. The CDR3: CASSSQGGGITRETQYF. Written as DNA, the CDR3 is TGTGCCAGCAGTTCCCAGGGAGGCGGAATTACAAGAGAGACCCAGTACTTC.

The CDR3 sequence: CASSMASGGSETQYF. For the CDR3, the DNA is TGTGCCAGCTCAATGGCTAGCGGGGGTTCAGAGACCCAGTACTTC. J is TRBJ2-5 and V is TRBV18; 10 positions match TRBD2. The CDR3 consists of 15 residues. V trimming: 5 bases; J trimming: 4 bases; junction bases outside the gene matches: 7. Germline V gene sequence: CDR1 KGHSH, CDR2 LQKENI.

The rearrangement uses TRBV27 and TRBJ1-1; a weak D match, TRBD1 (6 bases). The V gene lost 5 bases and the J gene lost 5 bases, with 9 bases spanning the gap. CDR3 length equals 12 residues. Germline V gene lookup returns CDR1 MNHEY and CDR2 SMNVEV (reference sequence). CDR3 sequence reads: CASSPGETEAFF. The CDR3 DNA follows: TGTGCCAGCAGTCCAGGGGAAACTGAAGCTTTCTTT.

The chain joins TRBV21-1 to TRBJ2-3; the DNA was not used to check the table's D call, TRBD1. TRBV21-1 is termed a pseudogene. The CDR3 has 19 residues. For the CDR3, the DNA is TGTGCCAGCATCAAGCCACGGGGTCCAAAGGGACATTCACGAGATACGCAGTATTTT. Its translation is CASIKPRGPKGHSRDTQYF.

The chain couples TRBV5-1 to TRBJ1-2, with D uncertain. From germline, CDR1 is SGHRS and CDR2 YFSETQ. The V end lost 1 base, the J end lost 8 bases, and 18 bases lay between the germline ends. CDR3 size: 15 residues. Here the CDR3 DNA reads TGCGCCAGCAGCTTGTCCTATAATACAAAGGAGGGCTACACCTTC. It is translated as CASSLSYNTKEGYTF. Using reference TRBV5-1 and TRBJ1-2 for the parts outside the CDR3, the full variable domain is KAGVTQTPRYLIKTRGQQVTLSCSPISGHRSVSWYQQTPGQGLQFLFEYFSETQRNKGNFPGRFSGRQFSNSRSEMNVSTLELGDSALYLCASSLSYNTKEGYTFGSGTRLTVV.

As regards this clone: The sample carries other DNA sequences with the same CDR3. The chain employs TRBV5-1 and TRBJ1-5, with 8 bases identical to TRBD1. V lost 4 bases and J lost 6; bases outside the gene matches: 6. From germline, CDR1 is SGHRS and CDR2 YFSETQ. CDR3 length: 14 amino acids. The CDR3 is CASSLGQGGQPQHF. As DNA, the CDR3 is TGCGCCAGCAGCCTAGGACAGGGAGGTCAGCCCCAGCATTTT.

The V gene is TRBV6-1, the J gene TRBJ1-2; perhaps TRBD1 as D (5 bases). In germline, CDR1 is MNHNS, CDR2 SASEGT. The CDR3 contains 15 residues. Trimming pared 0 bases from V and 4 bases from J, leaving 12 bases between. Here the CDR3 reads CASSEAGRAVYGYTF. The CDR3, as DNA: TGTGCCAGCAGTGAAGCCGGCAGGGCAGTCTATGGCTACACCTTC.

This chain joins TRBV10-3 and TRBJ2-1; TRBD2 might be the D (6 bases). The CDR3 is 16 amino acids. Trimming pared 0 bases from V and 8 bases from J, leaving 17 bases between. The germline gives CDR1 ENHRY, CDR2 SYGVKD. This chain's CDR3 is CAISESNRGGWDEQFF. CDR3 DNA sequence: TGTGCCATCAGTGAGTCAAATCGGGGAGGATGGGATGAGCAGTTCTTC.

This clone was detected only a few times. The sample contains more than one DNA sequence encoding this CDR3. The genes are TRBV18 and TRBJ1-1, with D perhaps TRBD1 (5 bases). CDR3 size: 14 residues. Trimming removed 0 bases at V and 5 bases at J, with 10 bases between. From germline, CDR1 is KGHSH and CDR2 LQKENI. The CDR3 sequence is CASSPPGGGTEAFF. DNA of the CDR3: TGTGCCAGCTCACCACCGGGGGGAGGGACTGAAGCTTTCTTT.

The sample holds one count of this clone. The chain links TRBV4-2 to TRBJ2-1; unclear D gene. The CDR3 sequence is 12 residues long. Germline CDR1 reads LGHNA; CDR2 reads YNFKEQ. V was trimmed by 1 base and J by 5 bases, leaving 3 bases between them. CDR3 sequence reads: CASSQANNEQFF. CDR3 DNA: TGTGCCAGCAGCCAAGCAAACAATGAGCAGTTCTTC.

CDR3 protein: CASGLAGGSEAFF. The CDR3 nucleotides read TGTGCTAGTGGTTTGGCCGGGGGTTCTGAAGCTTTCTTT. The chain joins TRBV12-5 to TRBJ1-1, with a weak D call TRBD1 (5 bases). Germline CDR1 LGHNT, CDR2 FRNRAP. V was clipped by 1 base and J by 6 bases, with 9 bases between them. CDR3 length: 13 residues.

In DNA, the CDR3 is TGTGCCAGCAGCCTACGTGGGTCGACAGGGCCAGAAGAGACCCAGTACTTC. Translated: CASSLRGSTGPEETQYF. The chain is built from TRBV9 and TRBJ2-5, with 7 bases aligning to TRBD1. Germline CDR1 SGDLS, CDR2 YYNGEE. The CDR3 is made up of 17 amino acids. V shed 4 bases, J shed 3 bases, and the junction held 15 bases outside the gene matches.